The next 27 T cell receptor beta chains were all read from a single sample in a study of ipilimumab plus nivolumab after autologous stem cell transplantation. Only in-frame clones appear in the TCRdb table, and some are missing; sequencing was by immunoSEQ multiplex PCR. The repertoire holds roughly 20,000 clones, with 75% to 85% as singletons. Sample: PBMCs, taken in a trial of ipilimumab plus nivolumab as post-transplant consolidation. These receptors came from a male donor with diffuse large B-cell lymphoma.

The chain employs TRBV15 and TRBJ1-2; D possibly corresponds to TRBD1 (6 bases). V was clipped by 2 bases and J by 1 base, with 17 bases between them. The CDR3 has 17 amino acids. The germline CDR1 and CDR2 sequences are LNHNV and YYDKDF (reference sequence). CDR3 loop: CATSRLGAGRVNYGYTF. In DNA, the CDR3 is TGTGCCACCAGCAGACTGGGGGCAGGGAGAGTTAACTATGGCTACACCTTC.

The J gene is TRBJ2-3, the V gene TRBV2, with D possibly being TRBD1 or TRBD2 (5 bases each). V was clipped by 6 bases and J by 4 bases, with 11 bases between them. The CDR3 has 13 amino acids. The V gene's germline CDR1 is SNHLY and CDR2 FYNNEI. DNA of the CDR3: TGTGCCAGCAGCGATCGAGGGGCAGATACGCAGTATTTT. Protein product: CASSDRGADTQYF.

The rearrangement uses TRBV5-1 and TRBJ1-4, with D possibly matching TRBD1 (5 bases). Germline CDR1 reads SGHRS; CDR2 reads YFSETQ. Trimming cost V 7 bases and J 0 bases, with 10 bases left between them. CDR3 length: 14 amino acids. CDR3 in DNA: TGCGCCAGCTTCCGGGACCCAACTAATGAAAAACTGTTTTTT. Protein: CASFRDPTNEKLFF.

This clone has a handful of counts. The chain has TRBV7-2 and TRBJ2-1, with 10 bases that match TRBD1. V lost 3 bases to trimming and J lost 4 bases; unmatched junction nucleotides: 3. Per germline, CDR1 SGHTA and CDR2 FQGNSA. CDR3 length equals 15 residues. The CDR3, as DNA: TGTGCCAGCAGCTTTGACAGGGGGCAATACAATGAGCAGTTCTTC. As protein: CASSFDRGQYNEQFF.

The chain joins TRBV4-2 to TRBJ2-1; D not resolved. CDR1 LGHNA and CDR2 YNFKEQ come from the germline V gene. This CDR3 is 14 amino acids long. V lost 4 bases and J 4 bases, leaving 11 bases between the germline ends. The CDR3 sequence is CASSLIPNYNEQFF. The CDR3 DNA reads TGTGCCAGCAGCCTCATTCCCAATTACAATGAGCAGTTCTTC.

The chain combines TRBV6-6 with TRBJ2-7; 9 bases fit TRBD1. The CDR3 is 16 amino acids. Trimming removed 6 bases from V and 3 bases from J; junction bases left unmatched: 12. The germline CDR1 and CDR2 sequences are MNHNY and SVGAGI (reference sequence). CDR3 DNA sequence: TGTGCCAGCAGAAATCCCGACGGGACAGGGCTCTACGAGCAGTACTTC. This codes for CASRNPDGTGLYEQYF.

The chain combines TRBV4-3 with TRBJ2-2; D is ambiguous. The germline V gene has CDR1 LGHNA and CDR2 YSLEER. The CDR3 contains 17 residues. The V and J ends lost 2 bases and 2 bases respectively, with 15 bases between them. This chain's CDR3 is CASSQQPPGANTGELFF. In DNA form, the CDR3 reads TGCGCCAGCAGCCAACAACCCCCGGGCGCTAACACCGGGGAGCTGTTTTTT.

CDR3 amino acids: CASTSGGGRGNEQFF. The CDR3 DNA reads TGTGCCAGCACCAGTGGGGGCGGCCGGGGCAATGAGCAGTTCTTC. The chain uses TRBV7-9 and TRBJ2-1; possible D gene TRBD1, 6 bases. With 7 bases removed from V and 6 bases from J, the gap between germline ends came to 19 bases. Germline V gene sequence: CDR1 SEHNR, CDR2 FQNEAQ (reference sequence). CDR3 size: 15 residues.

This chain connects TRBV28 to TRBJ1-2, with D unresolved. The CDR3 consists of 15 residues. Germline CDR1 is MDHEN and CDR2 is SYDVKM. Trimming cost V 6 bases and J 1 base, with 15 bases left between them. DNA for the CDR3: TGTGCCAGCAGCACGGGCGGTCCCGATAACTATGGCTACACCTTC. The encoded protein is CASSTGGPDNYGYTF.

The chain joins TRBV18 to TRBJ2-2; D gene ambiguous. V gave up 1 base and J gave up 4 bases, with 4 bases separating them. The CDR3 is made up of 13 amino acids. From germline, CDR1 is KGHSH and CDR2 LQKENI. The CDR3 reads CASSPLGTGELFF. In DNA form, the CDR3 reads TGTGCCAGCTCACCACTCGGCACCGGGGAGCTGTTTTTT.

The V call is TRBV10-3, the J call TRBJ2-3, with 7 bases fitting TRBD2. CDR1 is ENHRY and CDR2 is SYGVKD in the germline V gene. V was clipped by 7 bases and J by 1 base; unmatched bases: 8. The CDR3 has 15 residues. In DNA form, the CDR3 reads TGTGCCATCATGCCGGCGGGGGAAGGCACAGATACGCAGTATTTT. The encoded protein is CAIMPAGEGTDTQYF.

The chain joins TRBV27 to TRBJ1-2; 8 bases are a match to TRBD1. Germline V gives CDR1 MNHEY, CDR2 SMNVEV (reference sequence). Trimming removed 4 bases from V and 4 bases from J; junction bases left unmatched: 11. The CDR3 runs 16 residues. CDR3 sequence reads: CASSSTGTGVIYGYTF. The CDR3 DNA follows: TGTGCCAGCAGTTCCACAGGGACAGGAGTAATCTATGGCTACACCTTC.

The chain carries TRBV28 and TRBJ1-1; no definite D call. The CDR3 sequence is 12 residues long. V was clipped by 2 bases and J by 3 bases, with 4 bases between them. CDR1 and CDR2 from the germline V gene are MDHEN and SYDVKM. The CDR3 sequence: CASSLEYTEAFF. CDR3 DNA sequence: TGTGCCAGCAGTTTAGAGTACACTGAAGCTTTCTTT.

The rearrangement uses TRBV5-1 and TRBJ1-2; D is unclear. The ends were cut back, 0 bases at V and 4 bases at J, with 1 base in the middle. The CDR3 loop spans 11 amino acids. CDR1 SGHRS and CDR2 YFSETQ come from the germline V gene. The CDR3 DNA reads TGCGCCAGCAGCTTGGGCTATGGCTACACCTTC. Residues: CASSLGYGYTF.

As DNA, the CDR3 is TGTGCCAGCTCACCACTCCAGAGGCCCCCAGATACGCAGTATTTT. Translation gives CASSPLQRPPDTQYF. The chain employs TRBV18 and TRBJ2-3; D unresolved. V shed 1 base and J shed 4 bases, with 12 bases lying between them. Looked up from germline, CDR1 is KGHSH and CDR2 is LQKENI. CDR3 size: 15 residues.

The V call is TRBV19, the J call TRBJ1-5, with D possibly matching TRBD1 (5 bases). V was clipped by 1 base and J by 0 bases, with 16 bases between them. The CDR3 contains 18 residues. The V gene's germline CDR1 is LNHDA and CDR2 SQIVND (reference sequence). CDR3 nucleotide sequence: TGTGCCAGTAGTATAGCTCGGAGGGGACGCATTAGCAATCAGCCCCAGCATTTT. Translation: CASSIARRGRISNQPQHF.

This chain connects TRBV6-1 to TRBJ1-1, with TRBD1 matching over 7 bases. The CDR3 consists of 14 residues. V lost 7 bases to trimming and J lost 0 bases; unmatched junction nucleotides: 5. Germline values: CDR1 MNHNS, CDR2 SASEGT. Written as DNA, the CDR3 is TGTGCCAGCACGACAGGGCAGGTGAACACTGAAGCTTTCTTT. Encoded protein: CASTTGQVNTEAFF.

The chain couples TRBV16 to TRBJ2-3; a weak D match, TRBD1 (6 bases). The CDR3 contains 14 residues. Germline lookup yields CDR1 KGHSY and CDR2 FQNENV. Trimming left V 3 bases short and J 4 bases short, with 11 bases between. The CDR3, as DNA: TGTGCCAGCAGCCACCTTGCAGGGGCAGATACGCAGTATTTT. Translating it yields CASSHLAGADTQYF.

The V gene is TRBV30, the J gene TRBJ2-7, with 9 bases identical to TRBD2. This CDR3 comprises 15 residues. V lost 0 bases, J lost 7 bases, and 10 bases stayed unmatched. Germline V CDR1 and CDR2: GTSNPN, SVGIG (reference sequence). DNA of the CDR3: TGTGCCTGGAGTGTTGGTTCTAGCGGGGTCGGTGAGCAGTACTTC. Its translation is CAWSVGSSGVGEQYF.

This sequence joins TRBV30 and TRBJ1-5, with 8 nucleotides matching TRBD1. The CDR3 has 15 residues. Trimming removed 0 bases from V and 4 bases from J; junction bases left unmatched: 5. From germline, CDR1 is GTSNPN and CDR2 SVGIG (reference sequence). The DNA for the CDR3 is TGTGCCTGGAGTGTTAGCGGGACAGGTAATCAGCCCCAGCATTTT. This gives the protein CAWSVSGTGNQPQHF. Full variable domain (remainder filled in from reference TRBV30 and TRBJ1-5): SQTIHQWPATLVQPVGSPLSLECTVEGTSNPNLYWYRQAAGRGLQLLFYSVGIGQISSEVPQNLSASRPQDRQFILSSKKLLLSDSGFYLCAWSVSGTGNQPQHFGDGTRLSIL.

This clone was counted a few times. CDR3 coding DNA: TGTGCCAGCTCACCACTTGGAGGTAACACTGAAGCTTTCTTT. Translated, it gives CASSPLGGNTEAFF. The J gene is TRBJ1-1, the V gene TRBV18; D is uncertain. V was clipped by 1 base and J by 2 bases, with 8 bases between them. CDR1 KGHSH and CDR2 LQKENI come from the germline V gene. This CDR3 comprises 14 residues.

The chain recombines TRBV4-3 with TRBJ2-7; tentative D call: TRBD1 (6 bases). V was cut by 0 bases and J by 6 bases, with 15 bases left in between. The CDR3 runs 15 residues. In germline, CDR1 is LGHNA, CDR2 YSLEER. The CDR3 spells CASSQEGGGPFEQYF. The CDR3 DNA follows: TGCGCCAGCAGCCAAGAAGGTGGGGGCCCCTTCGAGCAGTACTTC.

The chain is built from TRBV30 and TRBJ2-3; the match to TRBD2 covers 11 bases. CDR1 is GTSNPN, CDR2 SVGIG, per germline (reference sequence). The junction had 17 bases not matched to a gene; V was cut back by 5 bases and J by 7 bases. This CDR3 is built from 17 residues. The CDR3 bases are TGTGCCTGGGATCCAGAGTCATTAGCGGGGGGGCTAAATACGCAGTATTTT. Translation gives CAWDPESLAGGLNTQYF.

This sequence joins TRBV7-8 and TRBJ2-5; 9 nucleotides match TRBD1. Per the germline V gene, CDR1 is SGHVS and CDR2 is FQNEAQ. The CDR3 has 15 amino acids. The ends lost 5 bases at V and 5 bases at J; junction bases unmatched: 9. CDR3 in DNA: TGTGCCAGCAGCACCTGGGACAGGGCGCGGGAGACCCAGTACTTC. Its protein product is CASSTWDRARETQYF.

This chain joins TRBV14 and TRBJ2-5, with D maybe TRBD2 (6 bases). The CDR3 consists of 17 residues. V was trimmed by 0 bases and J by 5 bases, leaving 19 bases between them. The germline V gene has CDR1 SGHDN and CDR2 FVKESK. The CDR3 here is CASSQDFFRRGGETQYF. The CDR3 DNA follows: TGTGCCAGCAGCCAAGACTTCTTTCGGAGGGGCGGGGAGACCCAGTACTTC.

V usage is TRBV7-9 and J usage is TRBJ1-4, with D possibly matching TRBD1 (6 bases). Germline CDR1 and CDR2: SEHNR and FQNEAQ (reference sequence). This CDR3 is built from 16 residues. The germline V and J ends were trimmed by 5 bases and 8 bases, with 21 bases remaining between them. The CDR3 sequence: CASSRTSGGRAEKLFF. CDR3 bases: TGTGCCAGCAGCCGAACTTCCGGGGGGCGGGCCGAAAAACTGTTTTTT.

The chain links TRBV5-6 to TRBJ1-1, with unresolved D. Looked up from germline, CDR1 is SGHDT and CDR2 is YYEEEE. This CDR3 region has 12 residues. The V and J ends lost 4 bases and 6 bases respectively, with 10 bases between them. CDR3 amino acids: CASSSYGSEAFF. The CDR3 DNA reads as TGTGCCAGCAGCAGCTACGGGTCTGAAGCTTTCTTT.